This section outlines one TCR beta chain sequence together with its context. This clone is assessed as medium-sized (0.01 to 0.1%). Its antigen has not been determined. With the read ending 3 residues before the CDR3 end, the germline J gene is used to fill in that end. Equivalent amounts of genomic DNA from CVID and control samples were used as sequencing input. For every sample, a 60 bp segment covering the rearranged TCRbeta CDR3 region was amplified and then sequenced. The immunoSEQ assay, a bias-corrected multiplex PCR with high-throughput sequencing, was employed for TCRbeta amplification. In the source study's methods: Each unique nucleotide sequence was treated as a clone and annotated with V, D and J genes, copy number and frequency. Sequences were labeled productive if in frame, and non-productive if out of frame or containing stop codons. Clonality was calculated from Shannon's entropy as previously described. The predicted amino acid sequences of productive clones were used to derive mean CDR3 Kyte-Doolittle hydropathy. Hierarchical clustering of scaled V gene usage was performed with the R hclust function using Manhattan distance and complete linkage. Clone sharing by CDR3 amino acid sequence was assessed by resampling 12 repertoires per group over 100 rounds. The repertoires were screened for around 70 published EBV-specific TCRbeta sequences and 200 to 250 published CMV-specific TCRbeta sequences. A couple of CVID samples that yielded fewer than 10,000 sequences were excluded from the analysis, so roughly 42 CVID repertoires were retained. The immuneACCESS repertoire file appears here via TCRdb, limited to in-frame rearrangements. These files lack a portion of the clones; in checked studies, under half of the deficit traces to unresolved V genes, and the cause of the others is not known. V and J calls and clone size are copied from that table; D and trimming were computed from the DNA. There are 2,500 to 3,000 clones in this sample, and none of them is a singleton. Jointly, the top ten make up approximately 11% of the sample.

Counted from cysteine to phenylalanine, this CDR3 has 14 amino acids. The DNA shown is the part of the CDR3 that was read: 33 bases, in frame from base 1. CDR1 and CDR2 are drawn from the germline V gene: MNHEY, SVGEGT. The germline V end is reduced by 6 bases and the J end by 6 bases; junction bases left unmatched: 8. The record originates from a study of T cell clonality in common variable immunodeficiency (dated by TCRdb to 2013 to 2016). Broad study findings and their caveats: Increased TCRbeta clonality was found in CVID subjects compared with healthy controls (t-test p = 0.018), with the increase being most characteristic of about a third of subjects. Correlations of repertoire features with clinical complications were constrained by heterogeneity among patients within the CVID cohort. Healthy controls shared more TCRbeta clones with each other than CVID subjects shared among themselves (p < 0.0001). The authors noted that sequencing repertoires of T cell subpopulations would be needed to clarify what caused the increased clonality in CVID. Even though DNA input was equal, the average per sample came to roughly 80,000 unique sequences for controls compared with about 30,000 for CVID samples. Fewer deletions and N-nucleotide insertions were reportedly observed in CVID TCRbeta sequences, and highly modified clones with 13 or more V deletions were reportedly absent from CVID TCRbeta sequences.

CVID was diagnosed by standard criteria: serum IgG, IgA and/or IgM reduced below normal range, plus specific antibody deficiency. There were around 45 subjects in the CVID group (around 15 female and 29 male), ranging in age from roughly 8 to 65 years, with a mean age of 40. Predominantly Caucasian heritage was noted among both the CVID patients and the healthy controls. At the time of study participation, every CVID subject had been on replacement immunoglobulin therapy for one year or longer. No CVID subject was ill or taking immunomodulatory or immunosuppressive medication when blood was collected. Heparinized peripheral whole blood samples of about 5 to 8 ml were collected from each donor. Genomic DNA from adults with common variable immune deficiency (CVID) and from healthy adult controls was used for sequencing of TCRbeta CDR3 repertoires. Diluted blood was density-centrifuged over Hypaque 1077 or Ficoll-Paque to isolate peripheral blood mononuclear cells. Unsorted mononuclear cells served as the source of genomic DNA, which was extracted either by Qiagen column purification or by a centrifugation-based method.

This receptor was obtained from a human donor with common variable immunodeficiency. The chain is encoded by TRBV6-2 or TRBV6-3 joined to TRBJ1-5; 7 bases in the middle match TRBD1. The material sequenced was peripheral blood mononuclear cells. The CDR3 protein sequence reads: CASSETGAGQPQHF. The CDR3 DNA, read in part, is TGTGCCAGCAGCGAAACAGGGGCGGGTCAGCCC.